These 5 T cell receptor beta chains share one sample of origin, sequenced in a study of Ad26.COV2.S vaccination and SARS-CoV-2 variants. Sequenced by immunoSEQ multiplex PCR; TCRdb stores in-frame clones only, minus some. The data contain some 460,000 clones, roughly nine tenths of them singletons. Documented treatment: approximately 18 received Ad26.COV2.S at low or high dose, single or two shots; about 5 received placebo; per-sample allocation not given. Day 63 after the first vaccine or placebo injection was the time point for sampling. Sequenced material: peripheral blood, taken in a trial of Ad26.COV2.S vaccine versus placebo. The source is a person between 18 and 59 years old who received the Ad26.COV2.S COVID-19 vaccine or a placebo.

The chain links TRBV27 to TRBJ2-3, with 7 bases fitting TRBD2. This CDR3 is 18 amino acids long. The V gene's germline CDR1 is MNHEY and CDR2 SMNVEV (reference sequence). V lost 2 bases to trimming and J lost 1 base; unmatched junction nucleotides: 12. CDR3 region: CASSLGRLAVSRTDTQYF. The CDR3 bases are TGTGCCAGCAGTTTAGGTAGACTAGCAGTGTCTCGCACAGATACGCAGTATTTT.

The chain has TRBV5-6 and TRBJ2-5; the D is unclear. The CDR3 sequence is 16 residues long. V shed 2 bases and J shed 4 bases, with 18 bases lying between them. Germline V gives CDR1 SGHDT, CDR2 YYEEEE. The CDR3 coding sequence is TGTGCCAGCAGCTTAACGGGCTCGGAACAACGAGAGACCCAGTACTTC. It is translated as CASSLTGSEQRETQYF. The variable domain in full, with the rest retrieved from reference TRBV5-6 and TRBJ2-5, is DAGVTQSPTHLIKTRGQQVTLRCSPKSGHDTVSWYQQALGQGPQFIFQYYEEEERQRGNFPDRFSGHQFPNYSSELNVNALLLGDSALYLCASSLTGSEQRETQYFGPGTRLLVL.

The chain is built from TRBV7-2 and TRBJ1-2, with 9 bases that match TRBD1. Unmatched junction bases numbered 10, after V lost 5 bases and J lost 6 bases. The CDR3 loop spans 15 amino acids. Germline V gives CDR1 SGHTA, CDR2 FQGNSA. This chain's CDR3 is CASSQEWTGADGYTF. Here the CDR3 DNA reads TGTGCCAGCAGCCAGGAATGGACAGGGGCGGATGGCTACACCTTC.

J is TRBJ2-7 and V is TRBV3-1 (or the pseudogene TRBV3-2), with D unclear. Germline loops: CDR1 LGHDT, CDR2 YNNKEL (reference sequence). This CDR3 comprises 13 residues. The germline V and J ends were trimmed by 4 bases and 1 base, with 8 bases remaining between them. The CDR3 DNA follows: TGTGCCAGCAGCCCCGCTACTTCCTACGAGCAGTACTTC. Protein product: CASSPATSYEQYF.

The chain joins TRBV15 to TRBJ1-6; D not resolved. The CDR3 is 13 residues long. The V gene lost 0 bases and the J gene lost 10 bases, with 7 bases spanning the gap. Germline V gene data show CDR1 as LNHNV and CDR2 as YYDKDF (reference sequence). In nucleotides, the CDR3 is TGTGCCACCAGCAGAGAGGCCCGATCACCCCTCCACTTT. It translates to CATSREARSPLHF. Full variable domain (outside the CDR3, taken from reference TRBV15 and TRBJ1-6): DAMVIQNPRYQVTQFGKPVTLSCSQTLNHNVMYWYQQKSSQAPKLLFHYYDKDFNNEADTPDNFQSRRPNTSFCFLDIRSPGLGDTAMYLCATSREARSPLHFGNGTRLTVT.